Listed below are T cell receptor beta chains from one sample, sequenced in a study of beta chain features in type 1 diabetes. Measured with immunoSEQ multiplex PCR; TCRdb has only the in-frame clones, and not every one. This table has around 150,000 clones, less than 9% appearing once. The sample taken for sequencing was central memory CD4+ T cells from blood. These receptors all come from a woman aged 25 to 39 in good health. Each CDR3 is given with its conserved first and last residue. D genes are given only for firm matches. Rows give clone size only sometimes, using once, few, many, or a class for an expanded clone.

v_call	clone_size	j_call	d_call	cdr3_nt	cdr3_aa
TRBV4-3	many	TRBJ2-2	TRBD2	TGCGCCAGCAGCCAATATCGGGGGGTGACCGGGGAGCTGTTTTTT	CASSQYRGVTGELFF
TRBV7-7	few	TRBJ2-5	.	TGTGCTAGCAGCTCGGTTGCAGGAGAGACCCAGTACTTC	CASSSVAGETQYF
TRBV18	few	TRBJ1-2	TRBD1	TGTGCCAGCTCTAACTCGGACAGGGCCTATGGCTACACCTTC	CASSNSDRAYGYTF
TRBV7-2	.	TRBJ2-7	.	TGTGCCAGCAGAACCGGACTAGAGCAGTACTTC	CASRTGLEQYF
TRBV7-9	many	TRBJ2-3	.	TGTGCCAGCAGCTTAGACAGCCAAGATACGCAGTATTTT	CASSLDSQDTQYF
TRBV14	few	TRBJ2-5	.	TGTGCCAGCAGCCAAGATGCGCAAGAGACCCAGTACTTC	CASSQDAQETQYF
TRBV11-2	.	TRBJ2-2	.	TGTGCCAGCATCATAAGTGGGGGGTCGAACACCGGGGAGCTGTTTTTT	CASIISGGSNTGELFF
TRBV5-4	few	TRBJ1-2	.	TGTGCCAGCAGCACAGACGGATCGACTAACTATGGCTACACCTTC	CASSTDGSTNYGYTF
TRBV4-1	few	TRBJ2-7	.	TGCGCCAGCAGCCAAGCTCGGGACATCACCTACGAGCAGTACTTC	CASSQARDITYEQYF
TRBV18	.	TRBJ2-3	TRBD1	TGTGCCAGCTCACCACAGGGGGCAATAACAGATACGCAGTATTTT	CASSPQGAITDTQYF
TRBV7-8	few	TRBJ2-6	.	TGTGCCAGCAGCCAAGTCCTAGGGGCTGGGGCCAACGTCCTGACTTTC	CASSQVLGAGANVLTF
TRBV7-2	.	TRBJ2-1	TRBD2	TGTGCCAGCAGCGATACTAGCGGGATTGGTGAGCAGTTCTTC	CASSDTSGIGEQFF
TRBV7-8	few	TRBJ2-1	TRBD2	TGTGCCAGCAGCTTGGTTGGGACTAGCGTCTATGAGCAGTTCTTC	CASSLVGTSVYEQFF
TRBV5-8	.	TRBJ2-5	TRBD1	TGTGCCAGCAGCTTGGAGGGGACAGAGAGCCAAGAGACCCAGTACTTC	CASSLEGTESQETQYF
TRBV15	many	TRBJ1-1	.	TGTGCCACCAGCAGAGATCGTGAGGACGGCGGGAGCTTT	CATSRDREDGGSF
TRBV18	.	TRBJ2-7	TRBD1	TGTGCCAGCTCACCACCCGGCAGGGGGCGTCTCGAGCAGTACTTC	CASSPPGRGRLEQYF
TRBV5-4	.	TRBJ2-1	.	TGTGCCAGCAGCTTGGGTGGCAGGGCTTCTCGGGACAATGAGCAGTTCTTC	CASSLGGRASRDNEQFF
TRBV6-6	few	TRBJ2-7	TRBD2	TGTGCCAGCAGTTCCCCTAGCGGGAGGATGCACGAGCAGTACTTC	CASSSPSGRMHEQYF
TRBV11-2	few	TRBJ2-7	TRBD2	TGTGCCAGCAGCCAAGGAGCGACTAGCTTGGACGAGCAGTACTTC	CASSQGATSLDEQYF
TRBV28	.	TRBJ1-2	.	TGTGCCAGCAGTTTCGTCGTACAGAGAAATGGCTACACCTTC	CASSFVVQRNGYTF
TRBV7-9	few	TRBJ1-1	.	TGTGCCAGCAGCTCGGGAGGGAACACTGAAGCTTTCTTT	CASSSGGNTEAFF
TRBV10-3	few	TRBJ2-5	.	TGTGCCATCAGTGAGTCGGGGGCGCAAGAGACCCAGTACTTC	CAISESGAQETQYF
TRBV18	.	TRBJ2-4	TRBD2	TGTGCCAGCTCACCCCTCGGACTAGCGGGAGGGCCCTCAAAAAACATTCAGTACTTC	CASSPLGLAGGPSKNIQYF
TRBV4-2	.	TRBJ2-2	TRBD1	TGTGCCAGCAGCCGGGACAGGGGATCCGGGAACACCGGGGAGCTGTTTTTT	CASSRDRGSGNTGELFF
TRBV13	.	TRBJ2-5	.	TGTGCCAGCAGCTTAGAAGGGGATCCCAGAGGAGAGACCCAGTACTTC	CASSLEGDPRGETQYF
TRBV18	few	TRBJ2-7	.	TGTGCCAGCTCACCCAGGGGAGACTCCTACGAGCAGTACTTC	CASSPRGDSYEQYF